This TCR beta chain originates from a study of blood T cell repertoires in COVID-19 (dated by TCRdb to the early 2020s). For the study in its entirety: Samples from collaborators originated in the United States, Italy and Spain and spanned both the acute and convalescent phases of COVID-19. The prospective study material was composed of cDNA or gDNA derived from T cells, B-cell-depleted T cells, or PBMCs. Subjects who had been exposed to COVID-19, were actively infected with it, or had recovered from it provided the deeply sampled blood TCRbeta repertoires that made up the dataset. The repertoires were released in a freely available public database intended as a resource for research on the immune response to SARS-CoV-2. The samples were drawn from the first 160 participants of the ongoing ImmuneRACE study and from 1,200 or so subjects provided by 6 global collaborators. Sample metadata almost always included a de-identified subject ID, COVID-19 status, age in years and sex. HLA class I and class II types, where available, came from metadata supplied by the sample provider rather than from assay-based typing.

Enrolling through a virtual design, the prospective study's participants ranged in age from roughly 18 to 95 years and lived across roughly 23 United States geographic areas. To assign participants to cohorts, the prospective study relied on clinical history that participants themselves reported in a screening survey and a study questionnaire. ImmuneRACE Cohort 3 recovered participants were defined by two consecutive negative NP/OP PCR tests, healthcare professional clearance, or symptom resolution. Mobile phlebotomists in the prospective study collected whole blood, serum and a nasopharyngeal or oropharyngeal swab from every participant. Additional blood draws and questionnaires over an approximately 2-month period could optionally be provided by prospective study participants. Before DNA extraction, blood samples from the prospective study were shipped at room temperature or frozen. The immunoSEQ Assay, a bias-controlled multiplex PCR, was used to amplify TCRbeta CDR3 regions from genomic DNA. For the original study's pipeline: The number of nucleated cells in each sample was estimated by amplification of reference gene primers within the assay. To quantify the absolute abundance of each unique TCRbeta CDR3 rearrangement, sequence reads were collapsed and filtered. For each sample, productive Simpson clonality was calculated as the square root of Simpson's diversity index over productive rearrangements. TCRdb retrieved this table from immuneACCESS and kept in-frame rearrangements only. Not all clones are present; in checked studies, unresolved V genes account for under half, and no reason is known for the remainder. Clone size and V and J calls were adopted from that table, with D and trimming inferred from the DNA. The sample table shows about 200,000 clones, and 90% are seen once. The ten biggest clones cover over 1% of the sample.

From its cysteine to its phenylalanine, the CDR3 spans 14 amino acids. Solely the CDR3 DNA is kept, with 42 bases framed from the first base. Looking up the germline V gene yields CDR1 SGHTS and CDR2 YDEGEE. What the authors observed across the whole study: The amount of clinical and demographic metadata varied by source and participant and was provided uncurated.

In the case of this clone: This receptor's antigen is unknown. An end of the junction differs from the germline gene, which may be a read error.

The chain couples TRBV5-8 to TRBJ2-4, with 7 bases matching TRBD2. Sequencing was performed on PBMCs or T cells enriched from blood (not recorded which). This TCR was recovered from a young man who had recovered from COVID-19. For the CDR3, the sequence is CASNFGGDARMRSF. At the DNA level, the sequence is TGTGCCAGCAATTTTGGGGGGGACGCCCGAATGAGATCCTTC.